One and the same sample provided the 10 T cell receptor beta chains below, sequenced in a study of T cell clonotyping in hematopoietic cell transplantation. Method: immunoSEQ multiplex PCR; TCRdb's copy keeps in-frame clones and lacks some. The table lists thousands of clones, about 75% of them singletons. The specimen was PBMCs, collected 180 days after allogeneic stem cell transplant. The receptors originated from a male patient in his 40s who had an allogeneic stem cell transplant from a related donor, so the T cells may come from the graft donor. Some clones in this sample may be carry-over from other donors' samples.

The chain recombines TRBV7-2 with TRBJ2-1; a possible D gene is TRBD1 (6 bases). V lost 5 bases and J 4 bases, leaving 15 bases between the germline ends. The V gene's germline CDR1 is SGHTA and CDR2 FQGNSA. The CDR3 runs 15 residues. The CDR3 reads CASSVQGTDYNEQFF. CDR3 coding DNA: TGTGCCAGCAGCGTACAGGGAACGGATTACAATGAGCAGTTCTTC. The full variable domain, with the rest looked up from reference TRBV7-2 and TRBJ2-1, is GAGVSQSPSNKVTEKGKDVELRCDPISGHTALYWYRQSLGQGLEFLIYFQGNSAPDKSGLPSDRFSAERTGGSVSTLTIQRTQQEDSAVYLCASSVQGTDYNEQFFGPGTRLTVL.

The V call is TRBV30, the J call TRBJ2-7; 7 bases align to TRBD1. The germline V gene encodes CDR1 GTSNPN and CDR2 SVGIG (reference sequence). The V and J ends lost 2 bases and 5 bases, in that order; junction bases with no gene match: 12. This CDR3 is 15 amino acids long. CDR3 amino acids: CAWSTTGTLVDEQYF. The CDR3 nucleotides are TGTGCCTGGAGTACGACAGGGACCCTTGTGGACGAGCAGTACTTC.

This chain uses TRBV25-1 with TRBJ1-2, with D possibly being TRBD1 (5 bases). With 5 bases removed from V and 0 bases from J, the gap between germline ends came to 13 bases. In germline, CDR1 is MGHDK, CDR2 SYGVNS. This CDR3 is 15 amino acids long. The CDR3: CASSPSAGTNYGYTF. The CDR3 bases are TGTGCCAGCAGTCCGTCAGCAGGGACTAACTATGGCTACACCTTC.

The J gene is TRBJ1-2, the V gene TRBV6-5, with TRBD1 as a possible D gene (6 bases). V gave up 5 bases and J gave up 7 bases, with 17 bases separating them. This CDR3 contains 14 residues. Germline V gene data show CDR1 as MNHEY and CDR2 as SVGAGI. CDR3 in amino acids: CASSTLGHYGGYTF. CDR3 bases: TGTGCCAGCAGTACACTGGGACATTACGGTGGCTACACCTTC.

This clone showed up just once. The V call is TRBV6-5, the J call TRBJ2-7, with TRBD1 as a possible D gene (6 bases). Germline V lookup: CDR1 MNHEY, CDR2 SVGAGI. The V and J ends lost 2 bases and 4 bases respectively, with 15 bases between them. This CDR3 has 15 amino acids. CDR3 DNA sequence: TGTGCCAGCAGTTACCAACAGGGTCTAAGATACGAGCAGTACTTC. Translated: CASSYQQGLRYEQYF.

This chain joins TRBV5-8 and TRBJ1-3, with no clear D. The germline V gene has CDR1 SGHTS and CDR2 YDEGEE. V shed 0 bases and J shed 0 bases, with 7 bases lying between them. This CDR3 comprises 15 residues. Here the CDR3 reads CASSLGGNSGNTIYF. CDR3 coding DNA: TGTGCCAGCAGCTTGGGCGGCAACTCTGGAAACACCATATATTTT.

V and J are TRBV5-4 and TRBJ2-5; 9 nucleotides match TRBD1. V was clipped by 4 bases and J by 4 bases; unmatched bases: 14. The germline CDR1 and CDR2 sequences are SGHNT and YYREEE (reference sequence). The CDR3 loop spans 17 amino acids. CDR3: CASSRLSGQGYGETQYF. CDR3 sequence (DNA): TGTGCCAGCAGCAGACTGTCGGGACAGGGTTACGGAGAGACCCAGTACTTC. Together with reference TRBV5-4 and TRBJ2-5, the CDR3 gives the full variable domain: ETGVTQSPTHLIKTRGQQVTLRCSSQSGHNTVSWYQQALGQGPQFIFQYYREEENGRGNFPPRFSGLQFPNYSSELNVNALELDDSALYLCASSRLSGQGYGETQYFGPGTRLLVL.

V is TRBV28 and J is TRBJ1-1; 10 nucleotides line up with TRBD1. With V trimmed by 7 bases and J by 8 bases, 10 bases remained unmatched. Looked up from germline, CDR1 is MDHEN and CDR2 is SYDVKM. The CDR3 is made up of 14 amino acids. The CDR3 DNA sequence: TGTGCCAGCACCGCCGGGACAGGGGCAGGGGAAGCTTTCTTT. Its translation is CASTAGTGAGEAFF.

The sample holds a few counts of this clone. This rearrangement joins TRBV19 to TRBJ1-6, with D tentatively TRBD1 (5 bases). The V end was cut by 8 bases, the J end by 8 bases, with 16 bases between. Germline CDR1 is LNHDA and CDR2 is SQIVND (reference sequence). The CDR3 totals 14 residues. The CDR3 DNA follows: TGTGCCAGTCAGTCCGGGACTTTTTATTCACCCCTCCACTTT. It is translated as CASQSGTFYSPLHF.

This sequence joins TRBV5-1 and TRBJ2-1, with 11 bases aligning to TRBD2. CDR1 and CDR2 from the germline V gene are SGHRS and YFSETQ. With V trimmed by 3 bases and J by 2 bases, 7 bases remained unmatched. The CDR3 runs 17 residues. DNA of the CDR3: TGCGCCAGCAGCTCCTTAACTAGCGGGGGAACCTACAATGAGCAGTTCTTC. It specifies CASSSLTSGGTYNEQFF.